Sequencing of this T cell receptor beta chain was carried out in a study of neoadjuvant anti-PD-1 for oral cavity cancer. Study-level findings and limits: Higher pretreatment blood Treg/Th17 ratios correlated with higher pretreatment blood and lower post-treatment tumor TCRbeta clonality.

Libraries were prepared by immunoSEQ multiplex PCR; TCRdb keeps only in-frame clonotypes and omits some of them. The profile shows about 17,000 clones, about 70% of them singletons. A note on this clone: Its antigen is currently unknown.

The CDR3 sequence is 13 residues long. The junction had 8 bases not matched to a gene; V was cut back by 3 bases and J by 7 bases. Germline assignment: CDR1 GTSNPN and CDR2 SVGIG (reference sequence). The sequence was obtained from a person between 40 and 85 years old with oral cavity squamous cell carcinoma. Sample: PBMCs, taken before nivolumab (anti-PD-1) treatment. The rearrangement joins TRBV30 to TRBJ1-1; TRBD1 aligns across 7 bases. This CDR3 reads CAWRGGQFGEAFF. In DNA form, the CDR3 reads TGTGCCTGGAGGGGGGGACAGTTTGGTGAAGCTTTCTTT.